This T cell receptor (beta chain) was retrieved from a study of cytomegalovirus exposure and HLA in healthy donors. Study context: Findings of an earlier analysis included roughly 120 million unique TCR beta sequences from some 180 million T cells.

This CDR3 is built from 12 residues. V shed 6 bases and J shed 4 bases, with 12 bases lying between them. Germline CDR1 and CDR2: SQVTM and ANQGSEA. PCR primers comprised 60 Vbeta and 13 Jbeta primers. The protocol was immunoSEQ multiplex PCR, while the TCRdb copy is restricted to in-frame clones and leaves out a portion. Its table records fewer than 100,000 clones. With regard to this clone: Its antigen is undetermined.

General study findings and limits: In a later analysis, CMV-associated beta chains were mostly HLA-associated, it appeared. The authors excluded some V segments, including TRBV6-2 and TRBV6-3, as indistinguishable. Analysis was carried out at a later point, and it linked a missense DCLRE1C variant to TCR beta V- and J-gene trimming.

This TCR came from a man younger than 35 in good health and CMV-seropositive. V and J are TRBV29-1 and TRBJ1-1; D is possibly TRBD1 (5 bases). The specimen was PBMCs. CDR3: CSVGGLSTEAFF. CDR3 DNA sequence: TGCAGCGTGGGGGGGTTAAGCACTGAAGCTTTCTTT. Full variable domain (rest looked up from reference TRBV29-1 and TRBJ1-1): SAVISQKPSRDICQRGTSLTIQCQVDSQVTMMFWYRQQPGQSLTLIATANQGSEATYESGFVIDKFPISRPNLTFSTLTVSNMSPEDSSIYLCSVGGLSTEAFFGQGTRLTVV.